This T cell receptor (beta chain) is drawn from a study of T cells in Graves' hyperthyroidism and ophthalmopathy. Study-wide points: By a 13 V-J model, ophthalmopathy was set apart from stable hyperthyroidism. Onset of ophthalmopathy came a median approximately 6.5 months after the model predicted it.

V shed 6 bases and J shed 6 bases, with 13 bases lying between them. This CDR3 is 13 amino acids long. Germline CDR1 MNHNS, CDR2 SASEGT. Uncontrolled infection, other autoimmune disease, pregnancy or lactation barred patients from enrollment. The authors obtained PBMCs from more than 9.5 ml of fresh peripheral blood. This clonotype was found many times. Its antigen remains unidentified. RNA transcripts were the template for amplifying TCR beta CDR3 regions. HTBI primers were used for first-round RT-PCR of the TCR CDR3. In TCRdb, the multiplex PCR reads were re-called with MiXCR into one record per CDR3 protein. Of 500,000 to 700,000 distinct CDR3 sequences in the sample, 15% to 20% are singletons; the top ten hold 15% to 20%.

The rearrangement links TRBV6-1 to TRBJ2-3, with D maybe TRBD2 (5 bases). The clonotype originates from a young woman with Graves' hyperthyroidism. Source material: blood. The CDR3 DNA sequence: TGTGCCAGCAGAGCGGTCCTACACGATACGCAGTATTTT. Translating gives CASRAVLHDTQYF.